Each of the 14 T cell receptor beta chains below was sequenced from the same sample in a study of glioma-infiltrating T cells. TCR alpha and beta CDR3 regions were amplified from RNA using iRepertoire nested multiplex PCR. TCRdb recomputed calls from the multiplex PCR reads with MiXCR, one row per CDR3 protein. This sample yields under 200,000 distinct CDR3 sequences, of which approximately 30% are seen a single time; 20% belongs to the top ten. Input material: glioma tissue, nonneoplastic brain tissue, or PBMCs (not recorded which). The receptor source for this set is a human donor with low-grade glioma or glioblastoma, undergoing nonglioma brain surgery, or in good health (not recorded which).

J is TRBJ2-3 and V is TRBV4-1, with D perhaps matching TRBD2 (6 bases). The CDR3 covers 14 residues. Germline V lookup: CDR1 MGHRA, CDR2 YSYEKL. With 4 bases removed from V and 2 bases from J, the gap between germline ends came to 10 bases. The CDR3 DNA reads as TGCGCCAGCAGCCCGGGACTGTACACAGATACGCAGTATTTT. Protein: CASSPGLYTDTQYF.

Turning to this clonotype: This clone may be a read error of a much larger clone one base away. J is TRBJ1-1 and V is TRBV5-1, with D possibly being TRBD1 (6 bases). There are 14 residues in the CDR3. Germline assignment: CDR1 SGHRS and CDR2 YFSETQ. CDR3 protein: CASSLQYRDTGAFF. The CDR3 nucleotides are TGCGCCAGCAGCTTGCAGTACAGGGACACTGGAGCTTTCTTT.

Comment on this clonotype: Being one base from a much bigger clone, this may be a read error. This chain joins TRBV7-9 and TRBJ2-3; a possible D gene is TRBD2 (6 bases). The V gene lost 5 bases and the J gene lost 5 bases, with 17 bases spanning the gap. Looked up from germline, CDR1 is SEHNR and CDR2 is FQNEAQ (reference sequence). The CDR3 covers 15 residues. The CDR3 DNA reads TGTGCCAGCAGCGATACCGGGACTCGTAGAGATACGCAGTATTTT. Its translation: CASSDTGTRRDTQYF.

In this sample, this clonotype turned up many times. The chain carries TRBV4-1 and TRBJ2-3, with a weak D call TRBD2 (6 bases). The CDR3 length is 16 residues. With 0 bases removed from V and 1 base from J, the gap between germline ends came to 11 bases. Germline V gene sequence: CDR1 MGHRA, CDR2 YSYEKL. The CDR3 DNA reads as TGCGCCAGCAGCCAAGATGGGACGGGAGGCACAGATACGCAGTATTTT. Translated, it gives CASSQDGTGGTDTQYF.

This clonotype was seen ten or more times. The chain is built from TRBV6-2 or TRBV6-3 and TRBJ1-1; 8 bases map to TRBD1. The ends lost 5 bases at V and 5 bases at J; junction bases unmatched: 10. CDR1 MNHEY and CDR2 SVGEGT come from the germline V gene. CDR3 length: 15 residues. The CDR3: CASSPIGTGGTEAFF. DNA for the CDR3: TGTGCCAGCAGTCCGATCGGGACAGGCGGAACTGAAGCTTTCTTT.

Comment on this clonotype: A much larger clone sits a single nucleotide away, making a read error possible. V and J are TRBV7-2 and TRBJ1-6, with D possibly matching TRBD1 (6 bases). Germline V gene sequence: CDR1 SGHTA, CDR2 FQGNSA. This CDR3 is built from 17 residues. The CDR3 loop reads CASSHLCGGPKDSPLHF. As DNA, the CDR3 is TGCGCCAGCAGCCACCTCTGCGGGGGGCCCAAGGACTCACCCCTCCACTTT.

This clonotype was picked up many times. V usage is TRBV4-1 and J usage is TRBJ2-1; D is undetermined. This CDR3 spans 14 amino acids. The V end lost 1 base, the J end lost 5 bases, and 9 bases lay between the germline ends. From germline, CDR1 is MGHRA and CDR2 YSYEKL. The CDR3, as DNA: TGCGCCAGCAGCCAAGGTCTTGAGGACAATGAGCAGTTCTTC. Translating gives CASSQGLEDNEQFF.

This clonotype was detected ten times or more. The chain carries TRBV27 and TRBJ2-7, with D possibly being TRBD2 (6 bases). The CDR3 extends over 13 amino acids. Per the germline V gene, CDR1 is MNHEY and CDR2 is SMNVEV (reference sequence). V was pared by 4 bases and J by 3 bases, with 10 bases between. The CDR3: CASSWGLSYEQYF. DNA for the CDR3: TGTGCCAGCAGTTGGGGACTTAGCTACGAGCAGTACTTC.

For this clonotype: One base away lies a much larger clone, so this may be a sequencing read error. The chain recombines TRBV24-1 with TRBJ2-1; 7 nucleotides align to TRBD2. J lost 2 bases, V lost 9 bases, and 6 bases had no gene match. The CDR3 covers 14 residues. CDR1 and CDR2 (germline): KGHDR, SFDVKD. The CDR3, as DNA: TGTGCCACCGCTATCGGGGGGACCTACAATGAGCAGTTCTTC. Translated: CATAIGGTYNEQFF.

Remarks on this clonotype: The CDR3 carries no conserved terminal phenylalanine or tryptophan, so it likely arises from a read error. The gene calls are TRBV7-9 and TRBJ2-5; D is unclear. This CDR3 is built from 15 residues. Germline CDR1 and CDR2: SEHNR and FQNEAQ (reference sequence). Trimming cost V 3 bases and J 2 bases, with 13 bases left between them. CDR3 sequence: CASSLFAQPQETQYL. CDR3 in DNA: TGTGCCAGCAGCTTGTTCGCGCAGCCACAAGAGACCCAGTACTTA.

As regards this clonotype: It may be a read error: a sequence one base away is much more abundant. J is TRBJ1-5 and V is TRBV12-3 or TRBV12-4, with D maybe TRBD1 (6 bases). The CDR3 sequence is 15 residues long. CDR3 loop: CASSPGQYSNQPKHF. The CDR3 nucleotides are TGTGCCAGCAGCCCTGGACAGTATAGCAATCAGCCCAAGCATTTT.

The rearrangement links TRBV27 to TRBJ2-3, with 14 bases fitting TRBD2. The CDR3 loop spans 17 amino acids. Germline CDR1 is MNHEY and CDR2 is SMNVEV (reference sequence). The trim removed 7 bases at V and 4 bases at J, leaving 10 bases unmatched. The CDR3: CASTFPGLAGAADTQYF. The DNA of the CDR3 is TGTGCCAGCACCTTCCCGGGACTAGCGGGAGCAGCAGATACGCAGTATTTT.

With regard to this clonotype: The junction departs from the called germline gene at one end, perhaps through a read error. V gene TRBV7-3 combines with J gene TRBJ2-1; D may be TRBD2 (6 bases). Germline lookup yields CDR1 SGHTA and CDR2 FQGTGA. CDR3 length: 15 residues. CDR3 protein: CASSPGLNSYSEQFF. DNA for the CDR3: TGTGCCAGCAGTCCGGGACTCAACTCATACAGTGAGCAGTTCTTC.

This clonotype was detected ten times or more. The DNA of the CDR3 is TGTGCCAGCAGTTTCTCTTGGGGCGAGCAGTACTTC. This gives the protein CASSFSWGEQYF. The chain couples TRBV6-1 to TRBJ2-7; D call uncertain. The CDR3 spans 12 residues. Per the germline V gene, CDR1 is MNHNS and CDR2 is SASEGT. V lost 5 bases and J lost 6, with 11 bases in between.